The 24 T cell receptor beta chains given below trace back to one sample, sequenced in a study of blood T cells in healthy people across ages. A J-beta primer mix and a sample-barcoded 5' primer were used in a second PCR of about 7 to 12 cycles. One entry per CDR3 protein results from TCRdb running MiXCR on the 5' RACE reads. Among about 1.7 million distinct CDR3 sequences listed, approximately 30% were seen once. Sequenced: blood. Receptors were obtained from a woman in her thirties in good health.

This clonotype was counted only a few times. The rearrangement links TRBV7-2 to TRBJ2-5; TRBD2 agrees at 12 bases. The CDR3 spans 18 residues. Looked up from germline, CDR1 is SGHTA and CDR2 is FQGNSA. The V segment lost 1 base and the J segment 5 bases; nucleotides outside the gene matches: 11. CDR3 sequence: CASSLGLASGRAGETQYF. The CDR3, as DNA: TGTGCCAGCAGCTTAGGGTTGGCTAGCGGGAGGGCGGGGGAGACCCAGTACTTC.

V gene TRBV12-3 or TRBV12-4 combines with J gene TRBJ2-6; no clear D. With 3 bases removed from V and 4 bases from J, the gap between germline ends came to 4 bases. This CDR3 contains 13 residues. The CDR3 protein is CASSFQGANVLTF. The CDR3 DNA sequence: TGTGCCAGCAGTTTTCAGGGGGCCAACGTCCTGACTTTC.

The chain recombines TRBV20-1 with TRBJ2-1; TRBD1 is a possible D gene (5 bases). This CDR3 has 11 amino acids. Trimming removed 7 bases at V and 9 bases at J, with 13 bases between. The germline V gene encodes CDR1 DFQATT and CDR2 SNEGSKA (reference sequence). DNA for the CDR3: TGCAGTGTTCAGGGTTCCCCTGAGCAGTTCTTC. Translation: CSVQGSPEQFF.

This chain links TRBV10-3 with TRBJ2-7; 8 bases align to TRBD2. J lost 4 bases, V lost 0 bases, and 5 bases had no gene match. The CDR3 totals 15 residues. Looked up from germline, CDR1 is ENHRY and CDR2 is SYGVKD. This CDR3 is CAISESGSGSYEQYF. The CDR3 DNA reads as TGTGCCATCAGTGAGTCGGGGAGCGGGAGTTACGAGCAGTACTTC.

This clonotype occurred a few times. This chain connects TRBV28 to TRBJ2-2, with 9 bases lining up with TRBD2. From germline, CDR1 is MDHEN and CDR2 SYDVKM. The CDR3 has 15 residues. V shed 9 bases, J shed 3 bases, and the junction held 8 bases outside the gene matches. CDR3 sequence reads: CASSSGGRYTGELFF. CDR3 sequence (DNA): TGTGCCAGTTCGAGCGGGGGGCGATACACCGGGGAGCTGTTTTTT.

This rearrangement joins TRBV6-2 or TRBV6-3 to TRBJ1-2; 7 nucleotides line up with TRBD1. Germline loops: CDR1 MNHEY, CDR2 SVGEGT. V shed 6 bases and J 8 bases; nucleotides not matched to a gene: 6. The CDR3 runs to 12 residues. The CDR3 nucleotides read TGTGCCAGCAGCGACAGGGCCAACGGCTACACCTTC. Translating gives CASSDRANGYTF.

This clonotype turned up a few times. The chain joins TRBV7-2 to TRBJ2-5; D is unresolved. Per germline, CDR1 SGHTA and CDR2 FQGNSA. The V and J ends lost 3 bases and 2 bases respectively, with 16 bases between them. This CDR3 region has 16 residues. The CDR3 region is CASSFGSYPSQETQYF. DNA of the CDR3: TGTGCCAGCAGCTTCGGGTCTTATCCTTCTCAAGAGACCCAGTACTTC.

This clonotype was recorded a few times. The chain links TRBV3-1 to TRBJ2-7; D ambiguous. This CDR3 is 14 amino acids long. In germline, CDR1 is LGHDT, CDR2 YNNKEL (reference sequence). V lost 2 bases, J lost 5 bases, and 13 bases lay in between. DNA for the CDR3: TGTGCCAGCAGCCAAAGGTTGGGGTCCCACGAGCAGTACTTC. Translated: CASSQRLGSHEQYF.

As for this clonotype: This may come from a read error, since a much larger clone is one base off. The V gene is TRBV7-9, the J gene TRBJ2-1, with D maybe TRBD2 (5 bases). Trimming left V 7 bases short and J 13 bases short, with 17 bases between. CDR1 and CDR2 from the germline V gene are SEHNR and FQNEAQ (reference sequence). The CDR3 covers 12 residues. The CDR3 is CASTPGKETQFF. The CDR3 region has the DNA TGTGCCAGCACTCCGGGGAAAGAGACCCAGTTCTTC.

The rearrangement joins TRBV20-1 to TRBJ1-2; D not resolved. Germline CDR1 DFQATT, CDR2 SNEGSKA (reference sequence). This CDR3 is built from 15 residues. V gave up 0 bases and J gave up 8 bases, with 19 bases separating them. The CDR3 region is CSARDPAKQEGGYTF. CDR3 DNA: TGCAGTGCTAGAGATCCGGCCAAGCAGGAGGGCGGCTACACCTTC.

This clonotype was observed many times. This chain links TRBV10-2 with TRBJ2-7; perhaps TRBD1 as D (5 bases). This CDR3 comprises 13 residues. The germline V gene has CDR1 WSHSY and CDR2 SAAADI. The V end lost 6 bases, the J end lost 7 bases, and 16 bases lay between the germline ends. The DNA of the CDR3 is TGCGCCAGCAGGGAACAGGTTGCCTTGGAGCAGTACTTC. As protein: CASREQVALEQYF.

At least ten counts were recorded for this clonotype. The J gene is TRBJ2-5, the V gene TRBV29-1; D gene uncertain. The CDR3 length is 13 residues. The V end was cut by 3 bases, the J end by 5 bases, with 13 bases between. Per germline, CDR1 SQVTM and CDR2 ANQGSEA. The CDR3 region is CSVDRQADETQYF. CDR3 DNA: TGCAGCGTTGACCGGCAGGCCGATGAGACCCAGTACTTC.

Concerning this clonotype itself: It may be a read error: a sequence one base away is much more abundant. The rearrangement links TRBV6-5 to TRBJ2-7; tentative D call: TRBD2 (5 bases). The J call may be incorrect, as the DNA end agrees better with TRBJ2-5. The CDR3 loop spans 13 amino acids. Germline lookup yields CDR1 MNHEY and CDR2 SVGAGI. The CDR3 region is CASSQRGRKTQYF. In nucleotides, the CDR3 is TGTGCCAGCAGCCAGCGAGGGCGGAAGACCCAGTACTTC.

The table lists this clonotype with a few counts. It may be a read error: a sequence one base away is much more abundant. This rearrangement joins TRBV5-1 to TRBJ2-1; 7 bases are a match to TRBD2. The V gene's germline CDR1 is SGHRS and CDR2 YFSETQ. The CDR3 spans 14 residues. CDR3: CASSYGTTYSEQFF. DNA of the CDR3: TGCGCCAGCAGCTACGGGACTACCTACAGTGAGCAGTTCTTC.

This clonotype was detected only a few times. The gene calls are TRBV9 and TRBJ2-6, with D perhaps being TRBD1 or TRBD2 (5 bases each). This CDR3 comprises 15 residues. V was cut by 7 bases and J by 2 bases, with 13 bases left in between. The germline gives CDR1 SGDLS, CDR2 YYNGEE. The CDR3 DNA follows: TGTGCCAGCGGCCCCCAGGGAGCTGGGGCCAACGTCCTGACTTTC. Its protein is CASGPQGAGANVLTF.

The V and J genes are TRBV27 and TRBJ2-4; 7 bases agree with TRBD1. CDR1 is MNHEY and CDR2 is SMNVEV in the germline V gene (reference sequence). With 5 bases clipped from V and 13 bases from J, the junction kept 17 bases outside the gene matches. This CDR3 contains 15 residues. The CDR3 DNA reads as TGTGCCAGCAGTCTCCGGGACAGCGTCTACAATGAGCAGTACTTC. It specifies CASSLRDSVYNEQYF.

This sequence joins TRBV5-1 and TRBJ2-3; 11 nucleotides agree with TRBD2. The CDR3 spans 14 residues. Germline V lookup: CDR1 SGHRS, CDR2 YFSETQ. Germline trimming cut 7 bases from V and 4 bases from J; bases unmatched to any gene: 5. The CDR3 spells CASRISGGADTQYF. CDR3 sequence (DNA): TGCGCCAGCCGAATTAGCGGGGGGGCAGATACGCAGTATTTT.

This clonotype was seen repeatedly, ten times or more. The V gene is TRBV7-9, the J gene TRBJ2-5, with D perhaps TRBD1 or TRBD2 (6 bases each). Trimming removed 2 bases from V and 4 bases from J, with 14 bases in between. CDR1 is SEHNR and CDR2 is FQNEAQ in the germline V gene (reference sequence). The CDR3 contains 15 residues. CDR3 bases: TGTGCCAGCAGCTTAAGTTCTCCGGGGGCAGAGACCCAGTACTTC. Encoded protein: CASSLSSPGAETQYF.

With respect to this clonotype: An end of the junction differs from the germline gene, which may be a read error. The V and J genes are TRBV7-2 and TRBJ2-5; no clear D gene. In germline, CDR1 is SGHTA, CDR2 FQGNSA. This CDR3 is 12 amino acids long. CDR3 residues: CVSSFQQETQYF. For the CDR3, the DNA is TGTGTCAGCAGCTTCCAACAAGAGACCCAGTACTTC.

J is TRBJ2-3 and V is TRBV11-2; 7 positions match TRBD1. Germline V gene lookup returns CDR1 SGHAT and CDR2 FQNNGV. The CDR3 consists of 14 residues. V shed 5 bases and J 8 bases; nucleotides not matched to a gene: 10. The DNA for the CDR3 is TGTGCCAGCAGCCCCCTTTTGGCAGGGGGTACGCAGTATTTT. Translation: CASSPLLAGGTQYF.

In regard to this clonotype: Just one base apart from a much larger clone, this may be a read error. V is TRBV29-1 and J is TRBJ2-7; tentatively, D is TRBD2 (5 bases). This CDR3 contains 13 residues. Germline CDR1 is SQVTM and CDR2 is ANQGSEA. V was trimmed by 6 bases and J by 1 base, leaving 13 bases between them. CDR3 loop: CSVGATWSYEQYF. CDR3 nucleotides: TGCAGCGTGGGAGCGACTTGGTCCTACGAGCAGTACTTC.

There are many counts of this clonotype. The chain uses TRBV25-1 and TRBJ2-1; D remains unclear. With 8 bases removed from V and 9 bases from J, the gap between germline ends came to 8 bases. CDR1 is MGHDK and CDR2 is SYGVNS in the germline V gene. This CDR3 has 10 residues. The chain's CDR3 is CASSDGEQFF. In DNA, the CDR3 is TGTGCCAGCTCGGACGGTGAGCAGTTCTTC. Together with reference TRBV25-1 and TRBJ2-1, the CDR3 gives the full variable domain: EADIYQTPRYLVIGTGKKITLECSQTMGHDKMYWYQQDPGMELHLIHYSYGVNSTEKGDLSSESTVSRIRTEHFPLTLESARPSHTSQYLCASSDGEQFFGPGTRLTVL.

V is TRBV12-3 or TRBV12-4 and J is TRBJ1-1; 7 nucleotides align to TRBD1. This CDR3 spans 14 amino acids. V shed 6 bases, J shed 7 bases, and the junction held 11 bases outside the gene matches. The CDR3 DNA is TGTGCCAGCAGGGGCAGAAGGGGGCGCGGTGAAGCTTTCTTT. This gives the protein CASRGRRGRGEAFF.

The chain carries TRBV13 and TRBJ2-7, with 9 nucleotides matching TRBD1. The CDR3 runs 18 residues. CDR1 and CDR2 (germline): PRHDT, FYEKMQ (reference sequence). V shed 5 bases, J shed 0 bases, and the junction held 14 bases outside the gene matches. CDR3 residues: CASSPRTGEWESSYEQYF. The DNA for the CDR3 is TGTGCCAGCAGCCCAAGGACAGGGGAATGGGAGAGCTCCTACGAGCAGTACTTC.